This TCR beta chain was identified during a study of PD-L1 blockade in urothelial cancer. Whole-study context: Patients, treated from about 2014 onward, received atezolizumab 1,200 mg intravenously every 3 weeks. Prior chemotherapy ranged from 0 to 3 regimens per patient.

There were between 1 and 8 samples from each patient, taken pretreatment and on-treatment. The germline V gene encodes CDR1 SGHRS and CDR2 YFSETQ. This CDR3 contains 16 residues. V lost 4 bases to trimming and J lost 5 bases; unmatched junction nucleotides: 10. Method: immunoSEQ multiplex PCR; TCRdb's copy keeps in-frame clones and lacks some. Among some 52,000 clones listed, approximately 80% were seen once. This TCR was sampled from a man in his 70s with urothelial cancer. The chain links TRBV5-1 to TRBJ1-5; 9 bases map to TRBD1. This specimen consisted of PBMCs, obtained around atezolizumab (anti-PD-L1) treatment. The CDR3 loop reads CASSPGQGRGDQPQHF. CDR3 in DNA: TGCGCCAGCAGCCCGGGACAGGGAAGGGGGGATCAGCCCCAGCATTTT.